The following is a T cell receptor beta chain sequence with its context. Antigen unknown. The CDR3 is 18 residues long. CDR1 SGHAT and CDR2 FQNNGV come from the germline V gene. Trimming took 2 bases from V and 4 from J, leaving 23 bases between them. This sample is part of a study of T cells after yellow fever vaccination. Study at large: When fractions had low cell numbers, they were prepared with SMART-Seq v4 Ultra Low Input.

Whole-study results and caveats: Researchers noted that a small share of clonotypes showed up in both CD4 and CD8 compartments.

Synthesis of TCR cDNA relied on 5'RACE template switching, which attached a universal primer site and UMIs. Each CDR3 protein gets one entry after TCRdb re-called the 5' RACE reads with MiXCR. The table records some 560,000 distinct CDR3 sequences, approximately 21% of them present only once. Sequencing was performed on PBMCs, taken 15 days after the yellow fever booster vaccination. The receptor was isolated from a man aged 30-40 years who received the YFV17D yellow fever vaccine. The chain has TRBV11-2 and TRBJ2-5, with TRBD2 as a possible D gene (5 bases). CDR3 residues: CASSLNPPSPGNRETQYF. CDR3 DNA: TGTGCCAGCAGCTTAAACCCCCCTTCGCCGGGGAACAGAGAGACCCAGTACTTC.